What follows is one TCR beta chain and its context. The antigen remains unidentified. This entry belongs to a study of CD8 T cells in ankylosing spondylitis. TCRdb used MiXCR to reprocess the 5' RACE reads, holding one entry per CDR3 protein. The sample carries roughly 440,000 distinct CDR3 sequences, under 20% recorded once. Study results and limitations: Earlier authors reported some of these motif variants in reactive arthritis synovial fluid and blood. What appeared characteristic of ankylosing spondylitis blood was a TCR beta motif of several highly homologous variants.

The clonotype comes from a male donor with ankylosing spondylitis. Sequencing was carried out using blood, either unsorted or a sorted T cell fraction (not recorded which).

CDR3 bases: TGTGCCAGCAGTGAATCGAGCGGGGCGCCCCAGCATTTT. Translation: CASSESSGAPQHF. The chain is built from TRBV6-6 and TRBJ1-5, with a tentative D call TRBD1 (5 bases). The V end lost 5 bases, the J end lost 9 bases, and 14 bases lay between the germline ends. Germline V CDR1 and CDR2: MNHNY, SVGAGI (reference sequence). The length of the CDR3 is 13 residues.